This TCR beta chain was identified during a study of metastatic and nonmetastatic thyroid tumors. Study details: Malignant thyroid and benign thyroid patients provided blood and tumor or nodule tissue whose repertoires were compared. General study findings and limits: Patients with malignant thyroid tumors reportedly had significantly higher TCR beta diversity than those with benign nodules, in blood and tumor.

Germline V lookup: CDR1 SGHAT, CDR2 FQDESV (reference sequence). This CDR3 has 16 amino acids. Each patient went into thyroid surgery without having received any treatment. On this clone: Its specificity is not known. An end of the junction differs from the germline gene, which may be a read error.

Original processing notes: What underpinned the distant-metastasis classifier for papillary thyroid cancer was the set of CDR3 differences across clinicopathological groups. MiXCR reprocessed the PCR reads for TCRdb. V and J calls and clone size were set by TCRdb, not the authors. The data contain 15,000 to 20,000 clones, about 25% of them singletons. The receptor was isolated from a female donor with papillary thyroid cancer or a benign thyroid nodule (not recorded which). Some clones in this sample may be carry-over from other donors' samples. This chain uses TRBV11-1 with TRBJ2-7, with 7 positions matching TRBD2. Sequences were obtained from adjacent normal tissue. CDR3 loop: CASSWTGSGISYEHYF. DNA of the CDR3: TGTGCCAGCAGCTGGACTGGAAGCGGGATCTCCTACGAGCATTACTTC.